A single sample gave rise to the 32 T cell receptor beta chains below, sequenced in a study of Graves' ophthalmopathy and Graves' hyperthyroidism (dated by TCRdb to the late 2010s). Sequencing took place on an Illumina HiSeq 2000. TCR beta CDR3 regions were amplified from RNA transcripts for repertoire sequencing. HTBI primers and the Qiagen OneStep RT-PCR kit were used in a first-round RT-PCR, which was followed by a second-round multiplex PCR, size selection and purification. The public reads were reprocessed in TCRdb via fastp at Q25 and MiXCR, keeping in-frame beta chains. Rows with a matching CDR3 protein are joined into one entry that keeps the most common DNA and genes. A total of over a million distinct CDR3 sequences appear in this sample, 35% to 40% of them only once. 11% of the sample is held by the ten biggest clonotypes. Sequences were obtained from peripheral blood or thyroid tissue (not recorded which). These receptors were collected from an adult man with Graves' hyperthyroidism.

This clonotype appeared many times. V usage is TRBV7-9 and J usage is TRBJ1-6; a weak D match, TRBD1 (5 bases). Trimming stripped 4 bases from V and 0 bases from J, with 10 bases between. Germline V lookup: CDR1 SEHNR, CDR2 FQNEAQ (reference sequence). This CDR3 has 16 residues. The CDR3 region is CASSSGQSSYNSPLHF. In DNA, the CDR3 is TGTGCCAGCAGCTCAGGGCAGAGCTCCTATAATTCACCCCTCCACTTT.

This clonotype was counted at least ten times. The chain links TRBV4-3 to TRBJ2-5; TRBD2 might be the D (6 bases). CDR3 size: 14 residues. Trimming pared 0 bases from V and 7 bases from J, leaving 12 bases between. Germline CDR1 reads LGHNA; CDR2 reads YSLEER. The CDR3 DNA reads TGCGCCAGCAGCCAAGATTCGGGGGTAGGGACCCAGTACTTC. This encodes CASSQDSGVGTQYF.

This clonotype was counted many times. This sequence joins TRBV5-4 and TRBJ2-7; D ambiguous. The CDR3 spans 12 residues. Trimming took 4 bases from V and 4 from J, leaving 9 bases between them. The germline V gene has CDR1 SGHNT and CDR2 YYREEE (reference sequence). CDR3 sequence (DNA): TGTGCCAGCAGCGTAGACCTATACGAGCAGTACTTC. It is translated as CASSVDLYEQYF.

This clonotype was seen repeatedly, ten times or more. V and J are TRBV11-2 and TRBJ2-7, with 8 bases identical to TRBD1. J lost 5 bases, V lost 5 bases, and 8 bases had no gene match. Germline V CDR1 and CDR2: SGHAT, FQNNGV. The CDR3 sequence is 14 residues long. DNA of the CDR3: TGTGCCAGCAGCCGGACAGGGTTTTTCAACGAGCAGTACTTC. This gives the protein CASSRTGFFNEQYF.

This clonotype has a single count. This chain connects TRBV12-3 or TRBV12-4 to TRBJ2-7, with D possibly being TRBD1 or TRBD2 (5 bases each). There are 16 residues in the CDR3. The V end lost 2 bases, the J end lost 5 bases, and 19 bases lay between the germline ends. CDR3 bases: TGTGCCAGCAGTTTATCACTTGGGACGGAGCCTAACGAGCAGTACTTC. It specifies CASSLSLGTEPNEQYF.

This clonotype was recorded at least ten times. The chain combines TRBV7-2 with TRBJ1-1; tentative D call: TRBD1 (6 bases). From germline, CDR1 is SGHTA and CDR2 FQGNSA. The V gene lost 0 bases and the J gene lost 1 base, with 21 bases spanning the gap. CDR3 length: 19 residues. CDR3 residues: CASSLAIVGPGAKNTEAFF. The CDR3, as DNA: TGTGCCAGCAGCTTAGCGATCGTGGGGCCAGGGGCGAAGAACACTGAAGCTTTCTTT.

At least ten counts were recorded for this clonotype. This chain links TRBV19 with TRBJ2-5; no firm D call. The V end was cut by 2 bases, the J end by 2 bases, with 12 bases between. The CDR3 runs to 15 residues. Germline V lookup: CDR1 LNHDA, CDR2 SQIVND (reference sequence). The CDR3 protein is CASSIRAVGQETQYF. The CDR3 region has the DNA TGTGCCAGTAGTATACGGGCGGTTGGGCAAGAGACCCAGTACTTC.

The rearrangement joins TRBV2 to TRBJ1-6; 10 bases line up with TRBD1. The CDR3 is made up of 14 amino acids. Per the germline V gene, CDR1 is SNHLY and CDR2 is FYNNEI. V lost 6 bases to trimming and J lost 7 bases; unmatched junction nucleotides: 3. The CDR3 DNA reads as TGTGCCAGCAGGGGACAGGGGCTAAATTCACCCCTCCACTTT. Encoded protein: CASRGQGLNSPLHF.

The DNA for the CDR3 is TGCAGTGCTAGAACTACGAACACCGGGGAGCTGTTTTTT. Protein product: CSARTTNTGELFF. The chain links TRBV20-1 to TRBJ2-2; no firm D call. The CDR3 spans 13 residues. The V end lost 2 bases, the J end lost 0 bases, and 4 bases lay between the germline ends. Germline CDR1 is DFQATT and CDR2 is SNEGSKA (reference sequence).

The chain employs TRBV20-1 and TRBJ2-2; D may match TRBD1 or TRBD2 (5 bases each). The CDR3 extends over 16 amino acids. V lost 3 bases and J 7 bases, leaving 21 bases between the germline ends. Looked up from germline, CDR1 is DFQATT and CDR2 is SNEGSKA (reference sequence). CDR3: CSARVRGFDSFGELFF. For the CDR3, the DNA is TGCAGTGCTAGGGTGAGGGGTTTCGATTCGTTCGGGGAGCTGTTTTTT.

This clonotype was counted many times. The gene calls are TRBV7-9 and TRBJ1-2, with unresolved D. V lost 7 bases to trimming and J lost 4 bases, with 7 bases between them. Germline V gives CDR1 SEHNR, CDR2 FQNEAQ (reference sequence). CDR3 length: 11 amino acids. This CDR3 is CASTDSYGYTF. In DNA, the CDR3 is TGTGCCAGCACCGATTCCTATGGCTACACCTTC.

The chain links TRBV11-2 to TRBJ1-1; D remains unclear. Deletions cut 3 bases from V and 9 bases from J, with 14 bases between. CDR1 and CDR2 from the germline V gene are SGHAT and FQNNGV. The CDR3 runs 13 residues. The CDR3 DNA sequence: TGTGCCAGCAGCTTGTTCCGGGATACTAAAGCTTTCTTT. Amino acid sequence: CASSLFRDTKAFF.

The sample holds many counts of this clonotype. The V call is TRBV10-3, the J call TRBJ2-7; D call uncertain. With 3 bases removed from V and 3 bases from J, the gap between germline ends came to 6 bases. This CDR3 spans 12 amino acids. Germline loops: CDR1 ENHRY, CDR2 SYGVKD. CDR3 DNA sequence: TGTGCCATCAGTGAAGGGTACTACGAGCAGTACTTC. It yields the protein CAISEGYYEQYF.

The chain links TRBV5-6 to TRBJ1-5; 7 bases align to TRBD1. CDR1 is SGHDT and CDR2 is YYEEEE in the germline V gene. This CDR3 is 16 amino acids long. The J segment lost 3 bases and the V segment lost 0 bases, leaving 6 bases of the junction unmatched. This CDR3 reads CASSLDRGRVNQPQHF. CDR3 coding DNA: TGTGCCAGCAGCTTGGACAGGGGTCGTGTCAATCAGCCCCAGCATTTT.

This clonotype was observed many times. The chain combines TRBV20-1 with TRBJ2-7; 12 bases map to TRBD2. Germline V CDR1 and CDR2: DFQATT, SNEGSKA (reference sequence). There are 14 residues in the CDR3. Germline trimming cut 2 bases from V and 3 bases from J; bases unmatched to any gene: 2. The CDR3 sequence is CSARKTSGSYEQYF. In DNA, the CDR3 is TGCAGTGCTAGAAAGACTAGCGGGAGCTACGAGCAGTACTTC.

This clonotype occurred many times. The chain carries TRBV7-2 and TRBJ1-2; perhaps TRBD1 as D (6 bases). The CDR3 runs to 11 residues. V was cut by 6 bases and J by 8 bases, with 10 bases left in between. The germline V gene has CDR1 SGHTA and CDR2 FQGNSA. The CDR3 sequence: CASSFTGGYTF. The CDR3 DNA reads as TGTGCCAGCAGTTTTACAGGGGGCTACACCTTC.

The genes are TRBV7-3 and TRBJ2-7; no definite D call. The length of the CDR3 is 12 residues. Germline V gene lookup returns CDR1 SGHTA and CDR2 FQGTGA. V dropped 6 bases and J dropped 8 bases, with 14 bases sitting between them. For the CDR3, the DNA is TGTGCCAGCAGGAGGAACAGAGAGAAGCAGTACTTC. Amino acid sequence: CASRRNREKQYF.

Remarks on this clonotype: A read error may explain this, as a much larger clone is one base away. The CDR3 does not end in the conserved phenylalanine or tryptophan, so this is likely a read error. This chain's CDR3 is CSASREGGTEAFL. The CDR3 DNA reads as TGCAGTGCTAGCAGGGAGGGCGGCACTGAAGCTTTCCTT. The genes are TRBV20-1 and TRBJ1-1; perhaps TRBD1 as D (5 bases). The V gene's germline CDR1 is DFQATT and CDR2 SNEGSKA (reference sequence). The ends were cut back, 3 bases at V and 4 bases at J, with 12 bases in the middle. The length of the CDR3 is 13 residues.

Notes on this clonotype: A junction boundary mismatches the germline segment, possibly from a read error. The chain has TRBV20-1 and TRBJ2-7, with TRBD1 as a possible D gene (7 bases). CDR3 length equals 13 residues. Germline loops: CDR1 DFQATT, CDR2 SNEGSKA (reference sequence). CDR3 in DNA: TGCAGTGCTAGGGCCAGGGGGGCCTACGAGCGGTACTTC. This codes for CSARARGAYERYF.

Ten or more counts support this clonotype. J is TRBJ1-1 and V is TRBV19; D call uncertain. Trimming shortened V by 5 bases and J by 1 base, and 14 bases separated the two germline ends. The CDR3 sequence is 15 residues long. From germline, CDR1 is LNHDA and CDR2 SQIVND (reference sequence). CDR3 coding DNA: TGTGCCAGTAGTCGTATTGCCTCGCGGAACACTGAAGCTTTCTTT. Protein sequence: CASSRIASRNTEAFF.

This clonotype has at least ten counts. The V gene is TRBV12-3 or TRBV12-4, the J gene TRBJ1-5; 9 bases are shared with TRBD1. Trimming at V came to 5 bases and at J to 7 bases, leaving 9 bases not matched to a gene. This CDR3 has 15 residues. CDR3 sequence: CASSDQRTGAQPQHF. The CDR3 DNA follows: TGTGCCAGCAGTGATCAACGGACAGGGGCCCAGCCCCAGCATTTT.

A word on this clonotype: An end of the junction differs from the germline gene, which may be a read error. The V and J genes are TRBV20-1 and TRBJ1-5, with TRBD1 identical over 7 bases. Germline loops: CDR1 DFQATT, CDR2 SNEGSKA (reference sequence). The CDR3 runs 14 residues. The CDR3 sequence is CSAAFSTGLQPLHF. The CDR3 DNA follows: TGCAGTGCCGCATTTTCGACAGGGCTACAGCCCCTGCATTTT.

This clonotype was found many times. The chain combines TRBV10-3 with TRBJ1-2; tentatively, D is TRBD1 (5 bases). CDR3 length: 16 amino acids. Trimming pared 10 bases from V and 7 bases from J, leaving 28 bases between. The germline gives CDR1 ENHRY, CDR2 SYGVKD. CDR3 amino acids: CASSNQRQRILPGYTF. CDR3 sequence (DNA): TGTGCCAGCAGCAACCAAAGACAGAGAATCCTTCCTGGCTACACCTTC.

This clonotype has at least ten counts. J is TRBJ2-5 and V is TRBV2, with TRBD2 as a possible D gene (5 bases). CDR1 and CDR2 from the germline V gene are SNHLY and FYNNEI. CDR3 size: 11 residues. V dropped 7 bases and J dropped 5 bases, with 8 bases sitting between them. CDR3 DNA sequence: TGTGCCAGCACTAGCCGGGAGACCCAGTACTTC. Its translation: CASTSRETQYF. The whole variable domain, filled in from reference TRBV2 and TRBJ2-5, reads EPEVTQTPSHQVTQMGQEVILRCVPISNHLYFYWYRQILGQKVEFLVSFYNNEISEKSEIFDDQFSVERPDGSNFTLKIRSTKLEDSAMYFCASTSRETQYFGPGTRLLVL.

As for this clonotype: At one end, the junction sequence differs from germline, possibly due to a read error. The rearrangement links TRBV10-3 to TRBJ2-5, with TRBD1 as a possible D gene (7 bases). Per germline, CDR1 ENHRY and CDR2 SYGVKD. The CDR3 consists of 15 residues. The CDR3 sequence is CASSSQGGVLETQYF. CDR3 nucleotides: TGTGCCAGCAGTTCTCAGGGGGGCGTCTTGGAGACCCAGTACTTC.

This chain connects TRBV7-2 to TRBJ1-5; tentative D call: TRBD1 (5 bases). CDR3 length: 15 residues. Germline lookup yields CDR1 SGHTA and CDR2 FQGNSA. V was cut by 5 bases and J by 5 bases, with 16 bases left in between. CDR3 residues: CASSPLLDTYQPQHF. The CDR3 region has the DNA TGTGCCAGCAGCCCTCTCTTGGACACATATCAGCCCCAGCATTTT. Full variable domain (rest looked up from reference TRBV7-2 and TRBJ1-5): GAGVSQSPSNKVTEKGKDVELRCDPISGHTALYWYRQSLGQGLEFLIYFQGNSAPDKSGLPSDRFSAERTGGSVSTLTIQRTQQEDSAVYLCASSPLLDTYQPQHFGDGTRLSIL.

This clonotype was counted between two and nine times. CDR3 amino acids: CASRDRTPYQETQYF. CDR3 DNA: TGTGCCAGCAGGGACAGAACTCCATACCAAGAGACCCAGTACTTC. The chain uses TRBV6-6 and TRBJ2-5; tentative D call: TRBD1 (6 bases). Trimming took off 6 bases at V and 0 bases at J, with 14 bases between the two ends. Looked up from germline, CDR1 is MNHNY and CDR2 is SVGAGI (reference sequence). The length of the CDR3 is 15 residues.

A word on this clonotype: This sequence may be a read error, since a much larger clone differs from it by one base. The chain carries TRBV13 and TRBJ2-7; weak D call: TRBD1 (5 bases). The germline V gene has CDR1 PRHDT and CDR2 FYEKMQ (reference sequence). This CDR3 has 14 amino acids. The germline V and J ends were trimmed by 5 bases and 4 bases, with 15 bases remaining between them. In DNA, the CDR3 is TGTGCCAGCAGCATATCGCGGACAACTTACGAGCAGTACTTC. It codes for CASSISRTTYEQYF.

This clonotype was recorded many times. V usage is TRBV13 and J usage is TRBJ1-2, with D uncertain. The germline CDR1 and CDR2 sequences are PRHDT and FYEKMQ (reference sequence). V was clipped by 0 bases and J by 2 bases, with 10 bases between them. The CDR3 consists of 15 residues. CDR3 sequence: CASSLGALQNYGYTF. DNA of the CDR3: TGTGCCAGCAGCTTAGGGGCATTGCAGAACTATGGCTACACCTTC. The variable domain in full, completed from reference TRBV13 and TRBJ1-2, reads AAGVIQSPRHLIKEKRETATLKCYPIPRHDTVYWYQQGPGQDPQFLISFYEKMQSDKGSIPDRFSAQQFSDYHSELNMSSLELGDSALYFCASSLGALQNYGYTFGSGTRLTVV.

This clonotype was found many times. The chain couples TRBV29-1 to TRBJ1-3; D may be TRBD1 (6 bases). With 4 bases removed from V and 0 bases from J, the gap between germline ends came to 10 bases. Germline-derived CDR1 and CDR2 are SQVTM and ANQGSEA. The CDR3 runs 14 residues. The CDR3 region has the DNA TGCAGCGTTGTGGGGGGCTTCTCTGGAAACACCATATATTTT. Translating gives CSVVGGFSGNTIYF.

This clonotype was recorded many times. This chain joins TRBV6-5 and TRBJ1-6; D is undetermined. Per germline, CDR1 MNHEY and CDR2 SVGAGI. The CDR3 runs to 14 residues. The V end lost 1 base, the J end lost 10 bases, and 11 bases lay between the germline ends. This CDR3 is CASSYYGRWSPLHF. The CDR3 nucleotides are TGTGCCAGCAGTTACTACGGTCGTTGGTCACCCCTCCACTTT.

The V and J genes are TRBV15 and TRBJ2-7, with D tentatively TRBD1 (5 bases). This CDR3 is 16 amino acids long. Germline-derived CDR1 and CDR2 are LNHNV and YYDKDF (reference sequence). V gave up 4 bases and J gave up 1 base, with 17 bases separating them. CDR3 coding DNA: TGTGCCACCAGCAACCACCTCGACAGAGGTTCCTACGAGCAGTACTTC. This sequence encodes CATSNHLDRGSYEQYF.